Below are 13 T cell receptor beta chains sequenced from a single sample in a study of post-analysis software for immune sequencing data. Study-wide findings and caveats: Four to six TRBV segments were more frequent in patients than controls; TRBV5-6, TRBV5-1 and TRBV20-1 belonged to this group.

Incorporated into the TCR beta cDNA libraries were unique molecular identifiers, which served to reduce PCR and sequencing biases. From the PCR reads, TCRdb called clonotypes with MiXCR, one entry per CDR3 protein. There are about 200,000 distinct CDR3 sequences in the sample; 25% to 30% occur only once, and 3.4% lies in the top ten. No antigen is known for these receptors. The sample taken for sequencing was blood. These receptor sequences come from a girl aged 2-17 years with multiple sclerosis.

There are many counts of this clonotype. The J gene is TRBJ1-5, the V gene TRBV10-2; 7 bases match TRBD1. The CDR3 spans 17 residues. Trimming took 0 bases from V and 1 from J; bases not matched to a gene: 6. Germline V gene data show CDR1 as WSHSY and CDR2 as SAAADI. This chain's CDR3 is CASSESTGKRSNQPQHF. The DNA for the CDR3 is TGCGCCAGCAGTGAGTCGACAGGGAAGAGGAGCAATCAGCCCCAGCATTTT.

This clonotype was detected only a few times. The rearrangement uses TRBV7-9 and TRBJ1-4; TRBD1 is a possible D gene (6 bases). V was shortened by 7 bases and J by 5 bases, with 17 bases between the two germline ends. Germline loops: CDR1 SEHNR, CDR2 FQNEAQ (reference sequence). This CDR3 spans 15 amino acids. CDR3 loop: CASTPWGARNEKLFF. The CDR3 DNA reads as TGTGCCAGCACACCGTGGGGGGCTCGGAATGAAAAACTGTTTTTT.

As regards this clonotype: The junction departs from the called germline gene at one end, perhaps through a read error. The rearrangement links TRBV10-1 to TRBJ2-3; D ambiguous. Looked up from germline, CDR1 is WNHNN and CDR2 is SYGVQD (reference sequence). The CDR3 extends over 15 amino acids. In nucleotides, the CDR3 is TGCGCCAGCGGTGAGTCGGGTCTTTCCACAGATACGCAGTATTTT. Amino acids: CASGESGLSTDTQYF.

The rearrangement uses TRBV5-1 and TRBJ2-1; the D is unclear. Trimming stripped 4 bases from V and 2 bases from J, with 16 bases between. Germline V gene sequence: CDR1 SGHRS, CDR2 YFSETQ. The CDR3 has 16 residues. CDR3 sequence (DNA): TGCGCCAGCAGCGGAGCAAGGGCGACAACCTACAATGAGCAGTTCTTC. It is translated as CASSGARATTYNEQFF.

This clonotype was detected ten times or more. The gene calls are TRBV4-1 and TRBJ2-7; D not certain. Per germline, CDR1 MGHRA and CDR2 YSYEKL. The V gene lost 0 bases and the J gene lost 7 bases, with 34 bases spanning the gap. There are 21 residues in the CDR3. The CDR3 sequence is CASSQDRLRPTDPAGVKEQYF. The DNA of the CDR3 is TGCGCCAGCAGCCAAGATCGGTTGAGACCCACAGACCCAGCAGGAGTGAAGGAGCAGTACTTC.

For this clonotype: The junction differs from germline at one of its ends, possibly a read error. The rearrangement uses TRBV5-1 and TRBJ2-7, with D hard to call. The CDR3 covers 15 residues. CDR1 SGHRS and CDR2 YFSETQ come from the germline V gene. DNA of the CDR3: TGCGCCAGCAGCTTGGCCAAGGGCCTCTCCTACGAGCAGTACTTT. Translating gives CASSLAKGLSYEQYF.

This clonotype was picked up a small number of times. The chain carries TRBV27 and TRBJ2-7; no reliable D call. From germline, CDR1 is MNHEY and CDR2 SMNVEV (reference sequence). The CDR3 loop spans 13 amino acids. Trimming stripped 7 bases from V and 4 bases from J, with 14 bases between. The CDR3 DNA reads as TGTGCCAGCAAGGACGTTCGGGCGTACGAGCAGTACTTC. Translating gives CASKDVRAYEQYF.

This clonotype occurred many times. The V and J genes are TRBV20-1 and TRBJ2-4, with 8 bases that match TRBD2. V lost 4 bases, J lost 2 bases, and 10 bases stayed unmatched. This CDR3 has 16 residues. Germline V lookup: CDR1 DFQATT, CDR2 SNEGSKA (reference sequence). Here the CDR3 DNA reads TGCAGTGCTACCCCCGGGGCTAGCGGGTCCAAAAACATTCAGTACTTC. This encodes CSATPGASGSKNIQYF.

The rearrangement uses TRBV29-1 and TRBJ1-2; tentatively, D is TRBD1 (5 bases). Germline V CDR1 and CDR2: SQVTM, ANQGSEA. V lost 2 bases and J lost 2, with 12 bases in between. The CDR3 is 14 residues long. The DNA for the CDR3 is TGCAGCGTTGAACGCGGCAGGGCGAACTATGGCTACACCTTC. As protein: CSVERGRANYGYTF.

This clonotype was counted ten times or more. The gene calls are TRBV29-1 and TRBJ1-4; D is unclear. With 6 bases removed from V and 3 bases from J, the gap between germline ends came to 11 bases. Germline V gives CDR1 SQVTM, CDR2 ANQGSEA. The CDR3 is made up of 13 amino acids. The DNA for the CDR3 is TGCAGCGTGTCGGGTTCGGCTAATGAAAAACTGTTTTTT. Protein sequence: CSVSGSANEKLFF.

At least ten counts were recorded for this clonotype. The chain carries TRBV12-3 or TRBV12-4 and TRBJ2-7; no reliable D call. V was trimmed by 3 bases and J by 2 bases, leaving 8 bases between them. This CDR3 comprises 13 residues. The CDR3 DNA reads TGTGCCAGCAGTTTTGGCGGAACCTACGAGCAGTACTTC. It encodes CASSFGGTYEQYF.

In its sample, this clonotype was seen many times. The CDR3, as DNA: TGCAGTGCCGCACAGGGGGCGGTTGGCACTGAAGCTTTCTTT. Translation gives CSAAQGAVGTEAFF. This chain joins TRBV20-1 and TRBJ1-1; 9 bases agree with TRBD1. The CDR3 runs to 14 residues. In germline, CDR1 is DFQATT, CDR2 SNEGSKA (reference sequence). V was clipped by 6 bases and J by 4 bases; unmatched bases: 9.

The chain recombines TRBV18 with TRBJ2-1; D gene uncertain. With 4 bases removed from V and 8 bases from J, the gap between germline ends came to 15 bases. Germline V gives CDR1 KGHSH, CDR2 LQKENI. The CDR3 has 14 residues. The DNA of the CDR3 is TGTGCCAGCTCACTGGTCAAGGTGGTGGATGAGCAGTTCTTC. It specifies CASSLVKVVDEQFF. The variable domain in full, completed from reference TRBV18 and TRBJ2-1, reads NAGVMQNPRHLVRRRGQEARLRCSPMKGHSHVYWYRQLPEEGLKFMVYLQKENIIDESGMPKERFSAEFPKEGPSILRIQQVVRGDSAAYFCASSLVKVVDEQFFGPGTRLTVL.